This TCR beta chain was captured in a study of blood T cell repertoires in COVID-19. At the level of the study: The United States, Italy and Spain supplied acute and convalescent COVID-19 samples. Sources were T cells, B-cell-depleted T cells, or PBMCs; the material itself was cDNA or gDNA.

TCRdb keeps only in-frame clones here, not all; method: immunoSEQ multiplex PCR. The sample contains tens of thousands of clones, roughly 90% of which appear only once. The CDR3 is made up of 15 amino acids. With 4 bases clipped from V and 5 bases from J, the junction kept 5 bases outside the gene matches. Germline loops: CDR1 MNHEY, CDR2 SMNVEV (reference sequence). The sequence derives from a human donor with active COVID-19. The donor label of this sample is uncertain. Specimen: peripheral blood. This rearrangement joins TRBV27 to TRBJ2-2; TRBD1 aligns across 9 bases. This CDR3 reads CASSSTGGKTGELFF. The CDR3 nucleotides are TGTGCCAGCAGTTCGACAGGGGGTAAAACCGGGGAGCTGTTTTTT.